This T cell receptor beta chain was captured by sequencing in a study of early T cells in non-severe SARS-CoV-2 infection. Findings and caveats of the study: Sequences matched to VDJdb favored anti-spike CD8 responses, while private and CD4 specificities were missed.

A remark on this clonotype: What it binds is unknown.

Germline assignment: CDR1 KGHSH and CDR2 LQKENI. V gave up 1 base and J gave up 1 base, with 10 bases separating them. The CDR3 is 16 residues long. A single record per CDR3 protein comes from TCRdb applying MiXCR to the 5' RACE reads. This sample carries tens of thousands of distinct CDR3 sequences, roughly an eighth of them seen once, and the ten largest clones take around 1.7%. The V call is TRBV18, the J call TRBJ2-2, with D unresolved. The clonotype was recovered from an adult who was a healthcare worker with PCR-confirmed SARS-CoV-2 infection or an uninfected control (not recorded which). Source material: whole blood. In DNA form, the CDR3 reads TGTGCCAGCTCACCACGGATGCCAGTGAACACCGGGGAGCTGTTTTTT. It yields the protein CASSPRMPVNTGELFF. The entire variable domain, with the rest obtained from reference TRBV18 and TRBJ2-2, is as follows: NAGVMQNPRHLVRRRGQEARLRCSPMKGHSHVYWYRQLPEEGLKFMVYLQKENIIDESGMPKERFSAEFPKEGPSILRIQQVVRGDSAAYFCASSPRMPVNTGELFFGEGSRLTVL.